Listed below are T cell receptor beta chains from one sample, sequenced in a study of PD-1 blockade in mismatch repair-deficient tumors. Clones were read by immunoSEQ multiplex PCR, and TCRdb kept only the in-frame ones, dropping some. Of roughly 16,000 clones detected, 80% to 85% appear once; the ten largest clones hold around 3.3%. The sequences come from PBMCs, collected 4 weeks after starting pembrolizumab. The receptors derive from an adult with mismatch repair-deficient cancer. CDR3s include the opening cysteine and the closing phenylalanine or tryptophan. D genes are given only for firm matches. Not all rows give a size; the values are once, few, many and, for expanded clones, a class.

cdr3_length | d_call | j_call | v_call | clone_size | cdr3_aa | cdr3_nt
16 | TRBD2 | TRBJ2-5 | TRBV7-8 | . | CASSLPRASGRETQYF | TGTGCCAGCAGCTTACCCCGGGCTAGCGGGAGGGAGACCCAGTACTTC
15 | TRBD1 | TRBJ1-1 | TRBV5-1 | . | CASSMGDVGGGAAFF | TGCGCCAGCAGCATGGGGGACGTCGGAGGGGGCGCAGCTTTCTTT
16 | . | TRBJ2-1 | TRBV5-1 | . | CASSLFLGSADNEQFF | TGCGCCAGCAGCTTGTTTCTCGGGAGTGCAGACAATGAGCAGTTCTTC
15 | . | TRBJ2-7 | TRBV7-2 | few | CASSLAVGRTYEQYF | TGTGCCAGCAGCTTGGCTGTGGGGAGGACCTACGAGCAGTACTTC
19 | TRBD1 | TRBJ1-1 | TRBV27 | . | CASSLSLGQGANLFTEAFF | TGTGCCAGCAGTTTGTCCCTCGGACAGGGGGCCAACCTATTCACTGAAGCTTTCTTT
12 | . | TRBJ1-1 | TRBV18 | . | CASSGTLTEAFF | TGTGCCAGCTCAGGGACTCTTACTGAAGCTTTCTTT
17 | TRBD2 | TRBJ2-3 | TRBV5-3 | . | CARSQVLAGGRRDTQYF | TGTGCCAGAAGCCAGGTACTAGCGGGAGGGAGAAGGGATACGCAGTATTTT
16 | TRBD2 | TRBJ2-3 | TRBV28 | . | CASISDGRASGDTQYF | TGTGCCAGCATCTCCGACGGGAGGGCCTCGGGAGATACGCAGTATTTT
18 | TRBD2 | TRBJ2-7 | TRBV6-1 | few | CASSARDGRTSGSYEQYF | TGTGCCAGCAGTGCCCGGGACGGAAGGACTAGCGGGAGCTACGAGCAGTACTTC
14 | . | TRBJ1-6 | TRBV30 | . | CAWKVWGADSPLHF | TGTGCCTGGAAAGTCTGGGGCGCGGATTCACCCCTCCACTTT
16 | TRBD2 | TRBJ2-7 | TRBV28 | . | CASSPRTSGPSYEQYF | TGTGCCAGCAGCCCTCGGACTAGCGGGCCGTCCTACGAGCAGTACTTC
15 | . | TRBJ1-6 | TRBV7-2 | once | CASSLESSYNSPLHF | TGTGCCAGCAGCCTAGAGAGCTCCTATAATTCACCCCTCCACTTT
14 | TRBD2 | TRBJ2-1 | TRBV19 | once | CASSTGLATNEQFF | TGTGCCAGTAGTACTGGACTAGCTACGAATGAGCAGTTCTTC
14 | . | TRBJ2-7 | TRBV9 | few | CASSGYRVAYEQYF | TGTGCCAGCAGCGGGTACAGGGTTGCCTACGAGCAGTACTTC
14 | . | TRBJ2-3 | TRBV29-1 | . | CSVGIDSPTDTQYF | TGCAGCGTTGGGATCGACAGCCCCACAGATACGCAGTATTTT
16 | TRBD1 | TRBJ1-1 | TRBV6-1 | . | CASSVGQGGGDTEAFF | TGTGCCAGCAGTGTTGGACAGGGAGGAGGAGACACTGAAGCTTTCTTT
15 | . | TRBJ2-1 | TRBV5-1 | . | CASSLAGHGYNEQFF | TGCGCCAGCAGCTTGGCGGGACACGGCTACAATGAGCAGTTCTTC